The T cell receptor (beta chain) described here comes from a study of shared clonotypes between healthy human individuals. As regards this clone: Its antigen is as yet unknown. In the same sample, other DNA sequences code for this CDR3.

TCRdb's copy holds only in-frame clones and misses some; the assay was immunoSEQ multiplex PCR. Of more than 850,000 clones in the sample, around three quarters were seen once. The CDR3 length is 15 residues. Losses at the gene ends were 0 bases for V and 4 bases for J; bases not matched to a gene: 4. Germline lookup yields CDR1 KGHSH and CDR2 LQKENI. Notes on the study in general: Non-shared clonotypes showed lower generation probabilities than clonotypes common to all four donors. Memory subsets generally showed smaller estimated richness than naive subsets did. Although depth was large, rarefaction showed that sequencing of the sorted subsets was incomplete.

The TCR sequence derives from a young man in good health. Some clones in this sample may be carry-over from other donors' samples. The chain uses TRBV18 and TRBJ1-1; 8 bases align to TRBD1. Material: memory CD4+ T cells from PBMCs. Sample subset: CD45RA-negative fraction. CDR3 nucleotide sequence: TGTGCCAGCTCACCACCGACAGGGGTGGGCACTGAAGCTTTCTTT. It yields the protein CASSPPTGVGTEAFF.